The present TCR beta chain was sequenced within a study of T cells in Graves' hyperthyroidism and ophthalmopathy. Amplified TCR beta CDR3 regions came from RNA transcripts. Primed by the HTBI set, a first-round RT-PCR was run on the TCR CDR3. From the multiplex PCR reads, TCRdb called clonotypes with MiXCR, one entry per CDR3 protein. This sample has about 560,000 distinct CDR3 sequences, with around 15% found just once. This clonotype has a count of ten or more. The V and J ends lost 7 bases and 1 base respectively, with 16 bases between them. CDR3 length: 14 residues. CDR1 and CDR2 from the germline V gene are SQVTM and ANQGSEA.

The receptor was derived from a woman aged 40 to 50 with Graves' hyperthyroidism. The rearrangement joins TRBV29-1 to TRBJ1-1; no clear D. Sequencing input: blood. CDR3 DNA: TGCAGCGCCCGACCGGCCCCAGGGAACACTGAAGCTTTCTTT. The encoded protein is CSARPAPGNTEAFF.